The TCR beta chain described here comes from a study of vaccination and CD4 T cells after COVID-19. Looking at the study overall: Each of the control cultures got a CEFX pool, an HIV-1 Nef pool, or no peptide.

The germline V gene encodes CDR1 MGHDK and CDR2 SYGVNS. V dropped 1 base and J dropped 0; count of bases not matched to a gene: 9. CDR3 length: 18 amino acids. Treatment reported: approximately 9-day PBMC culture with coronavirus spike peptide pools or control peptides (ViraFEST assay). Sequenced with the Oncomine TCR Beta short-read assay was DNA taken from cultured CD4+ T cells. Scientists extracted genomic DNA from CD4+ T cells grown in culture. TCRdb re-analysed the PCR reads in MiXCR, keeping a single row per CDR3 protein. Among fewer than 10,000 distinct CDR3 sequences listed, approximately 37% were seen once. General study points: Looking at convalescent patients, 304 of their 307 vaccine-specific clones were spike mono-reactive. Convalescent patients gained a median approximately 89% of their reactive clones only post-vaccination.

To note about this clonotype: Its target is not known.

The sequence was collected from a human donor who had recovered from COVID-19. The specimen was CD4+ T cells from blood, cultured in vitro. The J gene is TRBJ2-4, the V gene TRBV25-1; 7 bases line up with TRBD2. The CDR3 loop reads CASSEFRASGLAKNIQYF. The CDR3 DNA is TGTGCCAGCAGTGAATTTAGGGCTAGCGGTCTAGCCAAAAACATTCAGTACTTC.